A single sample gave rise to the 19 T cell receptor beta chains below, sequenced in a study of OX40 agonist ivuxolimab in advanced cancers. Library preparation used the immunoSEQ multiplex PCR assay. Drawn from immuneACCESS, this table holds only the in-frame rearrangements with V and J called that TCRdb kept. Clones are partly lost; checked studies trace under half to an unresolved V gene and leave the rest unexplained. The sample contains under 20,000 clones, roughly 82% of them found a single time. The ten most abundant clones make up around 2.4% of the sample. The source was CD4+ or CD8+ T cells sorted from blood, collected in a trial of the OX40 agonist ivuxolimab. Receptors originate from an adult with an advanced solid tumor such as melanoma, head and neck, liver or kidney cancer.

V usage is TRBV6-1 and J usage is TRBJ1-5, with no clear D. CDR1 and CDR2 from the germline V gene are MNHNS and SASEGT. Between the trimmed V and J ends, which lost 4 bases and 0 bases, there was a span of 10 bases. The CDR3 covers 15 residues. This CDR3 reads CASSADLYSNQPQHF. The CDR3 DNA is TGTGCCAGCAGTGCGGACCTCTATAGCAATCAGCCCCAGCATTTT.

This chain joins TRBV4-1 and TRBJ2-3; possibly TRBD2 for D (6 bases). CDR1 MGHRA and CDR2 YSYEKL come from the germline V gene. V was clipped by 0 bases and J by 3 bases, with 13 bases between them. This CDR3 has 16 amino acids. The CDR3 spells CASSQETGVGTDTQYF. The CDR3 DNA follows: TGCGCCAGCAGCCAAGAAACGGGAGTTGGGACAGATACGCAGTATTTT.

This clone is a singleton in its sample. V gene TRBV4-1 combines with J gene TRBJ2-3; 8 positions agree with TRBD2. The CDR3 is 18 amino acids. The germline V gene encodes CDR1 MGHRA and CDR2 YSYEKL. The V segment lost 2 bases and the J segment 0 bases; nucleotides outside the gene matches: 10. The CDR3 sequence: CASSQPTGLGLSTDTQYF. CDR3 nucleotide sequence: TGCGCCAGCAGCCAACCAACGGGACTAGGGTTGAGCACAGATACGCAGTATTTT.

V is TRBV29-1 and J is TRBJ1-1; possibly TRBD1 for D (6 bases). Germline CDR1 is SQVTM and CDR2 is ANQGSEA. The CDR3 is made up of 14 amino acids. The V end lost 6 bases, the J end lost 6 bases, and 20 bases lay between the germline ends. DNA of the CDR3: TGCAGCGTCCCCGCGGACAGATGGAGTCCTGAAGCTTTCTTT. Translation: CSVPADRWSPEAFF.

The chain is built from TRBV7-8 and TRBJ1-1; tentatively, D is TRBD1 (5 bases). The germline V gene has CDR1 SGHVS and CDR2 FQNEAQ. The CDR3 consists of 15 residues. The V end lost 1 base, the J end lost 5 bases, and 14 bases lay between the germline ends. In DNA, the CDR3 is TGTGCCAGCAGCTTAGATCAGGGAGCGTTAACTGAAGCTTTCTTT. This gives the protein CASSLDQGALTEAFF.

This chain links TRBV28 with TRBJ1-2; no firm D call. The CDR3 runs 12 residues. CDR1 and CDR2 (germline): MDHEN, SYDVKM. Trimming took off 6 bases at V and 8 bases at J, with 13 bases between the two ends. Written as DNA, the CDR3 is TGTGCCAGCAGGTGGGGTTTGGGAGGCTACACCTTC. Its translation is CASRWGLGGYTF.

The chain is built from TRBV5-6 and TRBJ2-5; TRBD1 agrees at 7 bases. The CDR3 runs 14 residues. Germline loops: CDR1 SGHDT, CDR2 YYEEEE. J was trimmed by 1 base and V by 1 base; bases with no gene match: 1. CDR3: CASSLTGAQETQYF. The DNA of the CDR3 is TGTGCCAGCAGCTTGACAGGGGCCCAAGAGACCCAGTACTTC.

The gene calls are TRBV9 and TRBJ2-7; TRBD2 matches at 9 bases. CDR3 length equals 17 residues. Germline V gives CDR1 SGDLS, CDR2 YYNGEE. Trimming took 0 bases from V and 7 from J; bases not matched to a gene: 14. The CDR3 DNA sequence: TGTGCCAGCAGCGTAGGGGCGAGCGGGAGGCCGGGGGGTGAGCAGTACTTC. Translating it yields CASSVGASGRPGGEQYF. The complete variable domain, with remaining parts taken from reference TRBV9 and TRBJ2-7, reads DSGVTQTPKHLITATGQRVTLRCSPRSGDLSVYWYQQSLDQGLQFLIQYYNGEERAKGNILERFSAQQFPDLHSELNLSSLELGDSALYFCASSVGASGRPGGEQYFGPGTRLTVT.

This clone has just one count. The chain carries TRBV10-3 and TRBJ2-7, with 7 nucleotides matching TRBD2. Germline CDR1 reads ENHRY; CDR2 reads SYGVKD. The CDR3 is 14 amino acids. V shed 4 bases and J 5 bases; nucleotides not matched to a gene: 8. The CDR3 DNA reads TGTGCCATCAGTGTAGGAGGGAGGGCCGACGAGCAGTACTTC. Translating gives CAISVGGRADEQYF.

The chain recombines TRBV7-9 with TRBJ2-2; D tentatively reads TRBD1 or TRBD2 (5 bases each). V dropped 3 bases and J dropped 8 bases, with 13 bases sitting between them. Germline V gives CDR1 SEHNR, CDR2 FQNEAQ (reference sequence). The CDR3 sequence is 14 residues long. CDR3 in amino acids: CASSFFRGPGELFF. CDR3 bases: TGTGCCAGCAGCTTTTTCCGGGGCCCGGGGGAGCTGTTTTTT.

V usage is TRBV6-1 and J usage is TRBJ2-7; D is undetermined. CDR3 length equals 11 residues. The V gene lost 4 bases and the J gene lost 4 bases, with 5 bases spanning the gap. The germline CDR1 and CDR2 sequences are MNHNS and SASEGT. This CDR3 reads CASSAGYEQYF. The CDR3 coding sequence is TGTGCCAGCAGTGCCGGATACGAGCAGTACTTC.

The chain recombines TRBV19 with TRBJ2-1; 9 bases are a match to TRBD1. V shed 6 bases and J 8 bases; nucleotides not matched to a gene: 8. CDR3 length equals 14 residues. The germline CDR1 and CDR2 sequences are LNHDA and SQIVND (reference sequence). The CDR3 loop is CASRDRGGTHEQFF. DNA for the CDR3: TGTGCCAGTAGGGACAGGGGAGGGACACATGAGCAGTTCTTC.

J is TRBJ1-5 and V is TRBV27; unclear D gene. The CDR3 consists of 15 residues. V was pared by 3 bases and J by 2 bases, with 11 bases between. In germline, CDR1 is MNHEY, CDR2 SMNVEV (reference sequence). CDR3 in amino acids: CASSLEGLGNQPQHF. DNA for the CDR3: TGTGCCAGCAGTTTGGAAGGGTTGGGCAATCAGCCCCAGCATTTT.

CDR3 DNA: TGTGCCAGCAGTGGTTTATCGAATCAGCCCCAGCATTTT. Its protein is CASSGLSNQPQHF. The rearrangement links TRBV28 to TRBJ1-5; D not resolved. V was clipped by 5 bases and J by 4 bases, with 9 bases between them. There are 13 residues in the CDR3. Germline V lookup: CDR1 MDHEN, CDR2 SYDVKM.

The V gene is TRBV11-3, the J gene TRBJ2-2, with D maybe TRBD1 (6 bases). Germline CDR1 SGHNT, CDR2 YENEEA. CDR3 length: 16 amino acids. The V end lost 5 bases, the J end lost 7 bases, and 20 bases lay between the germline ends. The CDR3 is CASSPHPGTSGGELFF. The CDR3, as DNA: TGTGCCAGCAGCCCTCACCCAGGGACATCAGGCGGGGAGCTGTTTTTT.

CDR3 DNA sequence: TGCGCCAGCAGCCAAGGTACAGGGCGCGTCGCCACCGGGGAGCTGTTTTTT. Protein sequence: CASSQGTGRVATGELFF. J is TRBJ2-2 and V is TRBV4-3; D is perhaps TRBD1 (6 bases). Trimming shortened V by 1 base and J by 4 bases, and 16 bases separated the two germline ends. Germline V lookup: CDR1 LGHNA, CDR2 YSLEER. The CDR3 is 17 amino acids.

The chain employs TRBV5-4 and TRBJ2-7; D may be TRBD1 or TRBD2 (5 bases each). V lost 6 bases, J lost 0 bases, and 13 bases lay in between. CDR1 is SGHNT and CDR2 is YYREEE in the germline V gene (reference sequence). There are 14 residues in the CDR3. The CDR3 spells CASTSRDGSYEQYF. Written as DNA, the CDR3 is TGTGCCAGCACCAGCCGGGACGGCTCCTACGAGCAGTACTTC.

V gene TRBV29-1 combines with J gene TRBJ2-2; 13 bases line up with TRBD2. J was trimmed by 1 base and V by 6 bases; bases with no gene match: 5. The CDR3 covers 16 residues. CDR1 SQVTM and CDR2 ANQGSEA come from the germline V gene. The CDR3 coding sequence is TGCAGCGTCGGACTAGCGGGAGTCTGGAACACCGGGGAGCTGTTTTTT. Its protein is CSVGLAGVWNTGELFF.

The rearrangement uses TRBV18 and TRBJ2-1, with TRBD2 matching 7 bases. The CDR3 is 18 residues long. Germline assignment: CDR1 KGHSH and CDR2 LQKENI. After removal of 2 bases from V and 9 bases from J, the junction contained 19 bases not matched to a gene. This CDR3 reads CASSPIPSLRESSGEQFF. The DNA of the CDR3 is TGTGCCAGCTCACCAATCCCCTCGTTGCGGGAGTCATCCGGTGAGCAGTTCTTC.